This TCR beta chain was captured by sequencing in a study of cytomegalovirus exposure and HLA in healthy donors. This clone was observed once. Its target is not known. Other DNA sequences of this sample code for an identical CDR3. CDR3 length equals 14 residues. Germline CDR1 is KGHSH and CDR2 is LQKENI. The V gene end was trimmed by 3 bases and the J gene end by 3 bases; junction bases not matched to a gene: 1. The PCR had 60 Vbeta and 13 Jbeta primers. The table came from immunoSEQ multiplex PCR; TCRdb's copy has only in-frame clones and leaves some out. Here the sample spans 90,000 to 120,000 clones, 65% to 80% being singletons. Broader study findings: Highest at DRB1 and lowest at HLA-C, TCR association rates differed among HLA loci in a later analysis.

Material for sequencing was PBMCs. This chain joins TRBV18 and TRBJ2-7, with 11 bases matching TRBD2. This sequence originates from a woman aged 40 to 50 in good health and CMV-seronegative. This CDR3 is CASSPGTSGYEQYF. CDR3 in DNA: TGTGCCAGCTCACCTGGGACTAGCGGCTACGAGCAGTACTTC. The entire variable domain, with the rest obtained from reference TRBV18 and TRBJ2-7, is as follows: NAGVMQNPRHLVRRRGQEARLRCSPMKGHSHVYWYRQLPEEGLKFMVYLQKENIIDESGMPKERFSAEFPKEGPSILRIQQVVRGDSAAYFCASSPGTSGYEQYFGPGTRLTVT.